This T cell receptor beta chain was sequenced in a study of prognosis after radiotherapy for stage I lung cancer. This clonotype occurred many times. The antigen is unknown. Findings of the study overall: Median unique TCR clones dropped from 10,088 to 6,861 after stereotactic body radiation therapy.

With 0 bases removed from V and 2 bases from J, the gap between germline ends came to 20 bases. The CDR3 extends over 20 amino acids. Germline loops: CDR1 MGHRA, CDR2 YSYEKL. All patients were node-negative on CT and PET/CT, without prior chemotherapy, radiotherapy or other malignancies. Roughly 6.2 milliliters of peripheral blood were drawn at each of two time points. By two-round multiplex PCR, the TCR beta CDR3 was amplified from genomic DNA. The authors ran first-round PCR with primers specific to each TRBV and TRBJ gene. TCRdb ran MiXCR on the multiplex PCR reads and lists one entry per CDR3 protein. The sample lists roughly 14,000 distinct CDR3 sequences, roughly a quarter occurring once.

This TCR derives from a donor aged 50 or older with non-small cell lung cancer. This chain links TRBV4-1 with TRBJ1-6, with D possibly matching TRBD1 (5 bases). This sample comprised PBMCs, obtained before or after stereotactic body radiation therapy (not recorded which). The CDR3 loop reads CASSQDGQGKGVAYNSPLHF. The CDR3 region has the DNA TGCGCCAGCAGCCAAGATGGCCAGGGCAAAGGGGTCGCCTATAATTCACCCCTCCACTTT.